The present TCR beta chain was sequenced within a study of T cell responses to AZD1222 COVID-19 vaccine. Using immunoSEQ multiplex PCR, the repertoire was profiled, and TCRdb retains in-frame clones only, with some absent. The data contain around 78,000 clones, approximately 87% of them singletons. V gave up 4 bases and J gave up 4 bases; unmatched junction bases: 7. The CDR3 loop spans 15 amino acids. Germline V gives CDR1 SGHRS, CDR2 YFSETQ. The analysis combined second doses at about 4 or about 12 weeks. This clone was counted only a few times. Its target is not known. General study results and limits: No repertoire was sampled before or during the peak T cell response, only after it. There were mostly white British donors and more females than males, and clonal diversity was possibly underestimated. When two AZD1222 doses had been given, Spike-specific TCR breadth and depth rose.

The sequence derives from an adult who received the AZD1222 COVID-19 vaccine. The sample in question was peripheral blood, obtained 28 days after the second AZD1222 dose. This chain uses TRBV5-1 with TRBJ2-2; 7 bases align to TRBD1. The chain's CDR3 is CASSPDRASTGELFF. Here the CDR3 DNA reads TGCGCCAGCAGCCCCGACAGGGCGTCCACCGGGGAGCTGTTTTTT.